Here is one T cell receptor beta chain with its context. The sample is drawn from a study of T cell changes during pregnancy in multiple sclerosis. Generated by immunoSEQ multiplex PCR, the TCRdb table keeps only in-frame clones and is missing some. There are roughly 99,000 clones in the sample; roughly 90% occur only once, and 0.78% lies in the top ten. The sequencing here drew on peripheral blood, taken in the third trimester of pregnancy. The source is a female donor in good health, enrolled as a control in a pregnancy study.

DNA of the CDR3: TGTGCCAGCAGCGTAACTGACAGGGCGGCTGGTGGATTTGAAGCTTTCTTT. It codes for CASSVTDRAAGGFEAFF. The chain uses TRBV9 and TRBJ1-1; 7 bases map to TRBD1. V trimming: 1 base; J trimming: 7 bases; junction bases outside the gene matches: 16. CDR1 is SGDLS, CDR2 YYNGEE, per germline. This CDR3 is built from 17 residues. The full variable domain, with the rest looked up from reference TRBV9 and TRBJ1-1, is DSGVTQTPKHLITATGQRVTLRCSPRSGDLSVYWYQQSLDQGLQFLIQYYNGEERAKGNILERFSAQQFPDLHSELNLSSLELGDSALYFCASSVTDRAAGGFEAFFGQGTRLTVV.